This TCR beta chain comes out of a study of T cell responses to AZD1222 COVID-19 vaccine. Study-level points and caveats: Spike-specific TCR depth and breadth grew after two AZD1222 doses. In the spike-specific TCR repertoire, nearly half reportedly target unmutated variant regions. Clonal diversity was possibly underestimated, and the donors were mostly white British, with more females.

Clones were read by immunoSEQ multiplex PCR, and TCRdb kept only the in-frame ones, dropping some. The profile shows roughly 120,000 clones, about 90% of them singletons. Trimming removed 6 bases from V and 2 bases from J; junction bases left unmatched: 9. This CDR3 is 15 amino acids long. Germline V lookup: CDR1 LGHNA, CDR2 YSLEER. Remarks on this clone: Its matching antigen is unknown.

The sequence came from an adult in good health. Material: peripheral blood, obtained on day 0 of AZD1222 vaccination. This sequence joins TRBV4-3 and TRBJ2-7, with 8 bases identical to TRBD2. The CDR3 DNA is TGCGCCAGCAGTCTGATTGAAGCGGGAGCCTACGAGCAGTACTTC. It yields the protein CASSLIEAGAYEQYF.